This entry lists 20 T cell receptor beta chains sequenced from one sample in a study of T cell responses to AZD1222 COVID-19 vaccine. Libraries were prepared by immunoSEQ multiplex PCR; TCRdb keeps only in-frame clonotypes and omits some of them. This repertoire shows approximately 120,000 clones, around 83% found once; its top ten account for 3.5% to 5%. The material sequenced was peripheral blood, taken 28 days after the second AZD1222 dose. Receptors originate from an adult who received the AZD1222 COVID-19 vaccine.

The chain combines TRBV7-8 with TRBJ1-4, with D unclear. This CDR3 region has 16 residues. Germline loops: CDR1 SGHVS, CDR2 FQNEAQ. Trimming took 2 bases from V and 0 from J, leaving 10 bases between them. The CDR3 spells CASSLYLGSTNEKLFF. CDR3 sequence (DNA): TGTGCCAGCAGCTTATATTTGGGGTCAACTAATGAAAAACTGTTTTTT. The full variable domain, its missing parts supplied by reference TRBV7-8 and TRBJ1-4, is GAGVSQSPRYKVAKRGQDVALRCDPISGHVSLFWYQQALGQGPEFLTYFQNEAQLDKSGLPSDRFFAERPEGSVSTLKIQRTQQEDSAVYLCASSLYLGSTNEKLFFGSGTQLSVL.

This chain uses TRBV11-2 with TRBJ2-5; D may match TRBD1 or TRBD2 (6 bases each). Germline V lookup: CDR1 SGHAT, CDR2 FQNNGV. This CDR3 is built from 14 residues. V dropped 5 bases and J dropped 5 bases, with 15 bases sitting between them. The CDR3 loop is CASSPSGAWETQYF. The CDR3 nucleotides are TGTGCCAGCAGCCCCTCGGGGGCCTGGGAGACCCAGTACTTC.

V is TRBV19 and J is TRBJ1-1, with D possibly matching TRBD1 (6 bases). Deletions cut 5 bases from V and 4 bases from J, with 11 bases between. This CDR3 has 13 amino acids. The germline CDR1 and CDR2 sequences are LNHDA and SQIVND (reference sequence). CDR3 DNA sequence: TGTGCCAGTAGTGCTGCCAGGGGCACTGAAGCTTTCTTT. Its translation is CASSAARGTEAFF. The whole variable domain, filled in from reference TRBV19 and TRBJ1-1, reads DGGITQSPKYLFRKEGQNVTLSCEQNLNHDAMYWYRQDPGQGLRLIYYSQIVNDFQKGDIAEGYSVSREKKESFPLTVTSAQKNPTAFYLCASSAARGTEAFFGQGTRLTVV.

The rearrangement links TRBV11-2 to TRBJ2-1; D unclear. The CDR3 covers 15 residues. Germline V gene lookup returns CDR1 SGHAT and CDR2 FQNNGV. Trimming removed 0 bases at V and 4 bases at J, with 10 bases between. The CDR3 DNA sequence: TGTGCCAGCAGCTTAGATCCGGCTCGATACAATGAGCAGTTCTTC. It yields the protein CASSLDPARYNEQFF.

The chain carries TRBV7-2 and TRBJ2-2; D is perhaps TRBD1 (6 bases). The CDR3 length is 16 residues. Germline V gene lookup returns CDR1 SGHTA and CDR2 FQGNSA. With 5 bases removed from V and 1 base from J, the gap between germline ends came to 14 bases. This chain's CDR3 is CASSIRTARNTGELFF. The CDR3 DNA reads TGTGCCAGCAGCATACGGACAGCCAGGAACACCGGGGAGCTGTTTTTT.

The gene calls are TRBV6-5 and TRBJ1-5; D is unresolved. Germline V CDR1 and CDR2: MNHEY, SVGAGI. The V end lost 10 bases, the J end lost 4 bases, and 20 bases lay between the germline ends. The length of the CDR3 is 15 residues. The CDR3, as DNA: TGTGCCACCATAAGAGGAGGAAGCCTAAATCAGCCCCAGCATTTT. The encoded protein is CATIRGGSLNQPQHF.

This chain joins TRBV6-5 and TRBJ1-6; D gene unclear. V was trimmed by 5 bases and J by 8 bases, leaving 13 bases between them. CDR1 MNHEY and CDR2 SVGAGI come from the germline V gene. CDR3 size: 14 residues. The CDR3 is CASSPQAFDSPLHF. The CDR3 DNA sequence: TGTGCCAGCAGTCCTCAGGCCTTCGATTCACCCCTCCACTTT.

This sequence joins TRBV5-4 and TRBJ2-3, with 9 bases identical to TRBD1. Looked up from germline, CDR1 is SGHNT and CDR2 is YYREEE (reference sequence). CDR3 length: 15 amino acids. V lost 6 bases to trimming and J lost 2 bases; unmatched junction nucleotides: 7. In nucleotides, the CDR3 is TGTGCCAGCAAGTTGGACAGGGGATACACAGATACGCAGTATTTT. It translates to CASKLDRGYTDTQYF.

The gene calls are TRBV21-1 and TRBJ2-7; TRBD2 reflects the table's D call only, with no check against the DNA. TRBV21-1 is a pseudogene. The CDR3 spans 20 residues. CDR3: CASSKAGSRSIQRGSYEQYF. CDR3 nucleotides: TGTGCCAGCAGCAAAGCAGGGAGCAGGAGCATCCAGCGGGGCTCCTACGAGCAGTACTTC.

The V and J genes are TRBV3-1 (or the pseudogene TRBV3-2) and TRBJ1-6; 9 positions match TRBD1. CDR1 is LGHDT and CDR2 is YNNKEL in the germline V gene (reference sequence). With V trimmed by 2 bases and J by 5 bases, 1 base remained unmatched. The CDR3 loop spans 15 amino acids. The CDR3 reads CASSQRTGDNSPLHF. In nucleotides, the CDR3 is TGTGCCAGCAGCCAACGGACAGGGGATAATTCACCCCTCCACTTT.

The chain combines TRBV24-1 with TRBJ2-1; 12 bases map to TRBD1. CDR1 is KGHDR, CDR2 SFDVKD, per germline. This CDR3 is built from 17 residues. Trimming took 8 bases from V and 8 from J; bases not matched to a gene: 15. CDR3 protein: CATTPPTGQGADDEQFF. CDR3 in DNA: TGTGCCACCACTCCCCCGACGGGACAGGGGGCGGACGATGAGCAGTTCTTC.

The chain carries TRBV7-9 and TRBJ1-5, with 8 bases that match TRBD1. CDR3 length: 14 residues. The germline gives CDR1 SEHNR, CDR2 FQNEAQ (reference sequence). The junction had 3 bases not matched to a gene; V was cut back by 4 bases and J by 4 bases. CDR3 in DNA: TGTGCCAGCAGCTCGGACAGGGATAATCAGCCCCAGCATTTT. Amino acid sequence: CASSSDRDNQPQHF. The variable domain in full, with the rest retrieved from reference TRBV7-9 and TRBJ1-5, is DTGVSQNPRHKITKRGQNVTFRCDPISEHNRLYWYRQTLGQGPEFLTYFQNEAQLEKSRLLSDRFSAERPKGSFSTLEIQRTEQGDSAMYLCASSSDRDNQPQHFGDGTRLSIL.

This clone turned up a few times. The J gene is TRBJ2-5, the V gene TRBV19; a possible D gene is TRBD2 (7 bases). In germline, CDR1 is LNHDA, CDR2 SQIVND (reference sequence). The V and J ends lost 10 bases and 4 bases respectively, with 22 bases between them. The CDR3 runs 15 residues. The CDR3 coding sequence is TGTGCCACCACAGAGGGGGGGGAACCGCGAGAGACCCAGTACTTC. Translated: CATTEGGEPRETQYF.

V gene TRBV28 combines with J gene TRBJ1-4; D remains unclear. The CDR3 totals 14 residues. Per the germline V gene, CDR1 is MDHEN and CDR2 is SYDVKM. V was cut by 6 bases and J by 5 bases, with 13 bases left in between. The CDR3 nucleotides are TGTGCCAGCAGCCATGGAGGGTCGAATGAAAAACTGTTTTTT. This translates into CASSHGGSNEKLFF.

V gene TRBV5-6 combines with J gene TRBJ2-1; D remains unclear. Deletions cut 5 bases from V and 6 bases from J, with 6 bases between. This CDR3 region has 11 residues. The germline gives CDR1 SGHDT, CDR2 YYEEEE. CDR3 nucleotide sequence: TGTGCCAGCAGTATGACCAATGAGCAGTTCTTC. Amino acids: CASSMTNEQFF.

The J gene is TRBJ2-7, the V gene TRBV24-1; tentative D call: TRBD1 (6 bases). Germline V gene data show CDR1 as KGHDR and CDR2 as SFDVKD. The CDR3 is made up of 14 amino acids. Trimming took 4 bases from V and 2 from J, leaving 11 bases between them. CDR3 bases: TGTGCCACCAGTGACCCGGACAGAGCCTACGAGCAGTACTTC. Encoded protein: CATSDPDRAYEQYF.

J is TRBJ2-3 and V is TRBV24-1; weak D call: TRBD2 (7 bases). V shed 2 bases and J shed 2 bases, with 13 bases lying between them. The CDR3 totals 16 residues. Looked up from germline, CDR1 is KGHDR and CDR2 is SFDVKD. Here the CDR3 DNA reads TGTGCCACCAGTGATTGGAGGGGGGGCTTCACAGATACGCAGTATTTT. Amino acids: CATSDWRGGFTDTQYF.

The V and J genes are TRBV6-4 and TRBJ1-4; D is uncertain. This CDR3 comprises 13 residues. V was cut by 4 bases and J by 8 bases, with 11 bases left in between. Germline V gene lookup returns CDR1 MRHNA and CDR2 SNTAGT. CDR3 protein: CASSVVAEEKLFF. DNA for the CDR3: TGTGCCAGCAGTGTAGTGGCAGAGGAAAAACTGTTTTTT.

V usage is TRBV18 and J usage is TRBJ1-1; weak D call: TRBD1 (5 bases). Germline V gives CDR1 KGHSH, CDR2 LQKENI. The CDR3 totals 16 residues. V gave up 6 bases and J gave up 4 bases, with 21 bases separating them. CDR3 protein: CASSPGYEVGGTEAFF. CDR3 nucleotide sequence: TGTGCCAGCTCCCCCGGTTATGAGGTGGGGGGCACTGAAGCTTTCTTT.

The chain combines TRBV30 with TRBJ1-4, with D unresolved. V was shortened by 0 bases and J by 3 bases, with 17 bases between the two germline ends. CDR1 and CDR2 from the germline V gene are GTSNPN and SVGIG (reference sequence). The CDR3 spans 17 residues. CDR3 in DNA: TGTGCCTGGAGTGTAATTCGGAGTCCAAGCCCTAATGAAAAACTGTTTTTT. Protein product: CAWSVIRSPSPNEKLFF.